This TCR beta chain is drawn from a study of shared clonotypes between healthy human individuals (dated by TCRdb to the early 2020s). In terms of the full investigation: Three men and two women, aged 18 to 49 years, made up the cohort. Per donor, three plates each were used for CD4 naive and CD4 memory, two for CD8 naive, and one for CD8 memory. Between about 0.85 and 8.9 billion PBMCs per donor were obtained by leukapheresis. The study deeply sequenced blood TCR repertoires of roughly five healthy adults to estimate repertoire size and the extent of clonotype sharing between individuals. Libraries were prepared and TCR repertoires were sequenced by different laboratories using diverse techniques, in order to increase sequencing depth and limit assay-specific biases. Results and caveats for the whole study, not just this receptor: Pairwise subsampling led to the expectation that sequencing depth would affect the degree of clonotype sharing among donors. Compared with non-shared clonotypes, clonotypes shared by all four sorted-subset donors had higher generation probabilities. Even with the large sequencing depth, rarefaction of the sorted-subset datasets indicated that sequencing was incomplete. Because the study included only a small number of donors, the genetic and exposure-history diversity represented was limited. Sharing across a handful of donors was observed for approximately 5% of naive CD4, about 3.2% of naive CD8, 2.3% of memory CD4, and about 0.39% of memory CD8 clonotypes. Larger estimated clonotype richness was generally found for naive subsets than for memory subsets. Sampling was restricted to blood, and TCR repertoires in tissues likely differ from the TCR repertoires found in blood.

Using the deep immunoSEQ assay, multiplex PCR amplified TCR CDR3 regions from genomic DNA. For each cell subset, the extracted genomic DNA was distributed evenly across all wells of several immunoSEQ 96-well plates, and each plate served as one replicate. For sorted subsets, 200 to 250 ng of genomic DNA, equivalent to tens of thousands of T cell genomes, went into each replicate PCR. Purified libraries were quantified with a Qubit 3.0 fluorometer, sized on a Bioanalyzer 2100, and re-quantified with the KAPA Library Quantification kit. Every immunoSEQ 96-well plate was sequenced on a dedicated single-read 150-cycle Illumina NextSeq 550 flow cell. Processing in the source paper ran as follows. Because the immunoSEQ output held only junctional sequences and lacked quality scores, the filtering could not match the filtering applied to full-length reads. Sequences were annotated with PyIR, a Python wrapper for IgBLAST v1.9, using IMGT germline references to assign V/J genes and CDR3. Reads were filtered out if the reads had weak V/J assignments (E-value above 1e-6), no CDR3, stop codons, out-of-frame junctions, or ambiguous translated residues. V3J clonotypes were defined as sequences sharing an identical inferred V gene, J gene, and CDR3 amino acid sequence. Percentage overlap between repertoires was computed as shared unique clonotypes divided by the size of the smaller repertoire. RTK rarefaction, the Chao1 estimator, and Recon v2.1 estimates of unobserved clonotypes were used to assess repertoire richness. OLGA was used to compute generation probabilities for all TCRbeta clonotypes that the gDNA method yielded from a few donors. TCRdb mirrors the immuneACCESS table, restricted to in-frame sequences. Some clones are absent from its copies; in checked studies, under half trace to an unresolved V gene, and the reason for the others is unknown. V and J calls and clone size are as listed in that table; D and trimming were resolved from the DNA. Within this sample are around 2,000,000 clones, with 95% of them counted one time only. Of the sample, roughly 0.13% is held by the ten largest clones.

Healthy HIV-negative adults with no recently reported acute infections or vaccinations were included as donors. Every donor was a Caucasian adult residing in Nashville, Tennessee, USA. CD4+ T cells were enriched through magnetic negative selection, after which naive cells were positively selected on CD45RA and the remaining negative fraction served as the memory subset. After blood collection by leukapheresis, PBMCs were isolated using Ficoll-Histopaque density gradient centrifugation and then cryopreserved in the vapor phase of liquid nitrogen. Analytical flow cytometry was used to check the purity and quantity of every magnetically sorted T cell population. From each sorted fraction, genomic DNA was isolated and quantified by UV absorbance on a Nanodrop 2000c. V loses 0 bases of germline sequence and J loses 2 bases, and the interval between the two ends is 12 bases. The CDR1 and CDR2 encoded by the germline V gene are MNHEY and SVGAGI. From cysteine to phenylalanine, the CDR3 is 16 amino acids long. Of the read, only the CDR3 DNA is kept; its 48 bases are in frame from base 1.

Remarks on this clone: Its antigen is still unknown. No base-level quality is on record; no much larger clone is a single base apart.

The sequence was collected from a man aged 18-30 years in good health. Here the chain combines TRBV6-5 and TRBJ2-3; the D gene cannot be named for sure. The source material was naive CD4+ T cells sorted from blood. The intended sense of this specimen's cell subset or site label: CD45RA+ positively selected. The nucleotide sequence reads TGTGCCAGCAGTTACTCGGGAAGGGAAGACACAGATACGCAGTATTTT. Translated, this is CASSYSGREDTDTQYF.